This is a list of T cell receptor beta chains from one sample in a study of blood T cell repertoires in COVID-19. Method: immunoSEQ multiplex PCR; TCRdb's copy keeps in-frame clones and lacks some. The sample shows some 250,000 clones, 86% of them seen only once. The sequencing sample was made of peripheral blood. All receptors come from a man aged 60 to 69 with acute or convalescent COVID-19. Both conserved end residues are part of each CDR3. Each record gives: V gene, D gene, J gene, clone size, CDR3 DNA, CDR3 protein. A D gene is named only where the DNA matches it firmly. Some rows mark clone size as missing; the rest say once, few, many or name a class of expanded clone.

V gene: TRBV13
D gene: NA
J gene: TRBJ2-7
clone size: NA
CDR3 DNA: TGTGCCAGCAGCTTCCGGAGGCCGCCATCCTACGAGCAGTACTTC
CDR3 protein: CASSFRRPPSYEQYF

V gene: TRBV27
D gene: NA
J gene: TRBJ1-6
clone size: NA
CDR3 DNA: TGTGCCAGCAGTTTACGAGGGCTTTATAATTCACCCCTCCACTTT
CDR3 protein: CASSLRGLYNSPLHF

V gene: TRBV7-2
D gene: NA
J gene: TRBJ1-5
clone size: NA
CDR3 DNA: TGTGCCAGCAGCTTACTTACAGACCAGCCCCAGCATTTT
CDR3 protein: CASSLLTDQPQHF

V gene: TRBV27
D gene: NA
J gene: TRBJ2-7
clone size: NA
CDR3 DNA: TGTGCCAGCAGTTTAAGTGGTGAGTTATCCTACGAGCAGTACTTC
CDR3 protein: CASSLSGELSYEQYF

V gene: TRBV6-1
D gene: NA
J gene: TRBJ1-5
clone size: few
CDR3 DNA: TGTGCCAGCAGTGAACGGGGAGGGCTCAGCAATCAGCCCCAGCATTTT
CDR3 protein: CASSERGGLSNQPQHF

V gene: TRBV5-6
D gene: TRBD1
J gene: TRBJ1-6
clone size: NA
CDR3 DNA: TGTGCCAGCAGCCCGGGACAGGGCACCTATAATTCACCCCTCCACTTT
CDR3 protein: CASSPGQGTYNSPLHF

V gene: TRBV6-1
D gene: NA
J gene: TRBJ1-1
clone size: NA
CDR3 DNA: TGTGCCAGCAGTGAAGGGACAGCTAACACTGAAGCTTTCTTT
CDR3 protein: CASSEGTANTEAFF

V gene: TRBV5-4
D gene: NA
J gene: TRBJ1-2
clone size: NA
CDR3 DNA: TGTGCCAGCAGCTTGTGGAGTAACTATGGCTACACCTTC
CDR3 protein: CASSLWSNYGYTF

V gene: TRBV7-6
D gene: TRBD2
J gene: TRBJ2-1
clone size: NA
CDR3 DNA: TGTGCCAGCAGCTACGGGGTAGCGGGGAGCTCCTACAATGAGCAGTTCTTC
CDR3 protein: CASSYGVAGSSYNEQFF

V gene: TRBV30
D gene: NA
J gene: TRBJ1-4
clone size: NA
CDR3 DNA: TGTGCCTGGAGTCCGACAGTTGGGAATGAAAAACTGTTTTTT
CDR3 protein: CAWSPTVGNEKLFF

V gene: TRBV27
D gene: NA
J gene: TRBJ1-5
clone size: NA
CDR3 DNA: TGTGCCAGCATGAAGGGGGTCGGTCAGCCCCAGCATTTT
CDR3 protein: CASMKGVGQPQHF

V gene: TRBV6-5
D gene: TRBD1
J gene: TRBJ1-5
clone size: once
CDR3 DNA: TGTGCCAGCAGTCTCGGGACAGGGGGCGATCAGCCCCAGCATTTT
CDR3 protein: CASSLGTGGDQPQHF

V gene: TRBV7-2
D gene: TRBD1
J gene: TRBJ1-2
clone size: NA
CDR3 DNA: TGTGCCAGCAGTCGGGACAGGAGGGCGGGCTACACCTTC
CDR3 protein: CASSRDRRAGYTF

V gene: TRBV2
D gene: TRBD2
J gene: TRBJ2-3
clone size: NA
CDR3 DNA: TGTGCCAGCAAAGGGCTAGCGGGGAGCACAGATACGCAGTATTTT
CDR3 protein: CASKGLAGSTDTQYF

V gene: TRBV28
D gene: NA
J gene: TRBJ1-1
clone size: NA
CDR3 DNA: TGTGCCAGCACCCAAGGACGGGGAGCTTTCTTT
CDR3 protein: CASTQGRGAFF

V gene: TRBV7-2
D gene: TRBD1
J gene: TRBJ1-2
clone size: NA
CDR3 DNA: TGTGCCAGCAGCGGATCCGGGACAGGGGCCTATGGCTACACCTTC
CDR3 protein: CASSGSGTGAYGYTF

V gene: TRBV5-5
D gene: NA
J gene: TRBJ1-5
clone size: NA
CDR3 DNA: TGTGCCAGCAGCTCAGGGACTTCGGGGGATCAGCCCCAGCATTTT
CDR3 protein: CASSSGTSGDQPQHF

V gene: TRBV30
D gene: TRBD2
J gene: TRBJ2-1
clone size: NA
CDR3 DNA: TGTGCCTGGACTCCGGGGGCGGGAGGTTATGAGCAGTTCTTC
CDR3 protein: CAWTPGAGGYEQFF

V gene: TRBV7-8
D gene: NA
J gene: TRBJ2-7
clone size: NA
CDR3 DNA: TGTGCCAGCAGCTTAGGCCCTGGGAGAGAGCAGTACTTC
CDR3 protein: CASSLGPGREQYF

V gene: TRBV18
D gene: NA
J gene: TRBJ2-7
clone size: NA
CDR3 DNA: TGTGCCAGCTCACCGACCGAGGGATCCTACGAGCAGTACTTC
CDR3 protein: CASSPTEGSYEQYF

V gene: TRBV4-2
D gene: NA
J gene: TRBJ2-7
clone size: NA
CDR3 DNA: TGTGCCAGCAGCCCCGGGACAACGGGCGAGCAGTACTTC
CDR3 protein: CASSPGTTGEQYF

V gene: TRBV19
D gene: TRBD1
J gene: TRBJ1-5
clone size: NA
CDR3 DNA: TGTGCCAGTAGTACGACAGGGTTCAATCAGCCCCAGCATTTT
CDR3 protein: CASSTTGFNQPQHF

V gene: TRBV18
D gene: TRBD1
J gene: TRBJ1-2
clone size: NA
CDR3 DNA: TGTGCCAGCTCACCACAGGGACAGTTGGCTGGCTACACCTTC
CDR3 protein: CASSPQGQLAGYTF

V gene: TRBV18
D gene: NA
J gene: TRBJ2-6
clone size: NA
CDR3 DNA: TGTGCCAGCTCACCACAGAGTCTAGCTGGGGCCAACGTCCTGACTTTC
CDR3 protein: CASSPQSLAGANVLTF

V gene: TRBV7-3
D gene: TRBD1
J gene: TRBJ1-2
clone size: NA
CDR3 DNA: TGTGCCAGCAGCGCAGACAGGGTTGGCTATGGCTACACCTTC
CDR3 protein: CASSADRVGYGYTF

V gene: TRBV5-5
D gene: TRBD2
J gene: TRBJ2-7
clone size: NA
CDR3 DNA: TGTGCCAGCAGCCGTAGCGGGGCAAGCTCCTACGAGCAGTACTTC
CDR3 protein: CASSRSGASSYEQYF

V gene: TRBV20-1
D gene: NA
J gene: TRBJ1-3
clone size: NA
CDR3 DNA: TGCAGTGCTAGACTTGTCTCCTCCATATATTTT
CDR3 protein: CSARLVSSIYF

V gene: TRBV28
D gene: NA
J gene: TRBJ2-7
clone size: NA
CDR3 DNA: TGTGCCAGCACCGCGGGACAGAGATACGAGCAGTACTTC
CDR3 protein: CASTAGQRYEQYF

V gene: TRBV19
D gene: TRBD1
J gene: TRBJ1-5
clone size: NA
CDR3 DNA: TGTGCCAGTGTGGACAGGGGAGGAGGCAATCAGCCCCAGCATTTT
CDR3 protein: CASVDRGGGNQPQHF

V gene: TRBV27
D gene: TRBD1
J gene: TRBJ1-2
clone size: NA
CDR3 DNA: TGTGCCAGCAGTTTAGGAGGAGGGGGCAGGTACTATGGCTACACCTTC
CDR3 protein: CASSLGGGGRYYGYTF

V gene: TRBV11-2
D gene: NA
J gene: TRBJ2-2
clone size: NA
CDR3 DNA: TGTGCCAGCAGCTTAGACGGAGCGAACACCGGGGAGCTGTTTTTT
CDR3 protein: CASSLDGANTGELFF

V gene: TRBV6-6
D gene: TRBD2
J gene: TRBJ2-2
clone size: NA
CDR3 DNA: TGTGCCAGCAGCCGAACACCATTTACGAGGACTAGCGGTGGGAACACCGGGGAGCTGTTTTTT
CDR3 protein: CASSRTPFTRTSGGNTGELFF

V gene: TRBV5-8
D gene: NA
J gene: TRBJ1-5
clone size: NA
CDR3 DNA: TGTGCCAGCAGCTTGGCCAGGGGAGGGTTATCGAATAGCAATCAGCCCCAGCATTTT
CDR3 protein: CASSLARGGLSNSNQPQHF

V gene: TRBV3-1/TRBV3-2
D gene: NA
J gene: TRBJ1-2
clone size: NA
CDR3 DNA: TGTGCCAGCAACCGCCAGGGGCGCGAGGATGGCTACACCTTC
CDR3 protein: CASNRQGREDGYTF